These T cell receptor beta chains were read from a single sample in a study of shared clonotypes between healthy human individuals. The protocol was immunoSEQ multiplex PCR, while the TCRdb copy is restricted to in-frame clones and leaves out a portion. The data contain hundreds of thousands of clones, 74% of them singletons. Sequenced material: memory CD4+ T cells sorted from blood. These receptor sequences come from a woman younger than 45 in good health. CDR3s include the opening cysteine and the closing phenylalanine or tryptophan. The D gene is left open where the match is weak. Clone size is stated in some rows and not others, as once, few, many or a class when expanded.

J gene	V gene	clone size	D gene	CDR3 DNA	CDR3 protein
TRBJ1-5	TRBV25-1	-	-	TGTGCCAGCAGTGAACAAGTCCAGGGGAGCAATCAGCCCCAGCATTTT	CASSEQVQGSNQPQHF
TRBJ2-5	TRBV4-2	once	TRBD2	TGTGCCAGCAGCCAAGATGGGGGGACTAACCAAGAGACCCAGTACTTC	CASSQDGGTNQETQYF
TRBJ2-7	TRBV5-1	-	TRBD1	TGCGCCAGCAGCTTAAACAGGGGCTACGAGCAGTACTTC	CASSLNRGYEQYF
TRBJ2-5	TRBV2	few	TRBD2	TGTGCCAGCAGTGGAGGACTAGCGGGACTCAACCAAGAGACCCAGTACTTC	CASSGGLAGLNQETQYF
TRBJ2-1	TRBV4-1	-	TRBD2	TGCGCCAGCAGCCAAGAAGGGACTAGCGGGAGTGTTTACAATGAGCAGTTCTTC	CASSQEGTSGSVYNEQFF
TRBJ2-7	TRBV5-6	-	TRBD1	TGTGCCAGCAGCATGACAGGGTACGAGCAGTACTTC	CASSMTGYEQYF
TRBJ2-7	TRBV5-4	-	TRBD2	TGTGCCAGCAGCTTGGGGCTAGCGGGAGTCTCTTACGAGCAGTACTTC	CASSLGLAGVSYEQYF
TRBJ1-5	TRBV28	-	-	TGTGCCAGCAGTGACGATAGGAGGTATCAGCCCCAGCATTTT	CASSDDRRYQPQHF
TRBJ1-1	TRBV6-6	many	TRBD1	TGTGCCAGCAGTGAGACAGGGAGGGACACTGAAGCTTTCTTT	CASSETGRDTEAFF
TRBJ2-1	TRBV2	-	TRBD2	TGTGCCAGCAGGACAACTAGCGGGGCCTACAATGAGCAGTTCTTC	CASRTTSGAYNEQFF
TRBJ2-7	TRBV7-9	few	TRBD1	TGTGCCAGCAGCTTAAGGACAGGGGAGGACGAGCAGTACTTC	CASSLRTGEDEQYF
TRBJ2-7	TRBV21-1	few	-	TGTGCCAGCAGCAAAGAGGGAGCTTCCTACGAGCAGTACTTC	CASSKEGASYEQYF
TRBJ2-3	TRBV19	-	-	TGTGCCAGTAGATCGAGGGGGGGATATCGCACAGATACGCAGTATTTT	CASRSRGGYRTDTQYF
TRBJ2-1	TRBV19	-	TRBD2	TGTGCCAGTACCCCACGACGTGCTAGCGGGAGTAATGAGCAGTTCTTC	CASTPRRASGSNEQFF
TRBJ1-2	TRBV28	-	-	TGTGTCACATCCTGGAGTAACTATGGCTACACCTTC	CVTSWSNYGYTF
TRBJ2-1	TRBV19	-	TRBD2	TGTGCCAGCGCGACGGGGACTACGTACAATGAGCAGTTCTTC	CASATGTTYNEQFF
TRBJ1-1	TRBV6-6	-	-	TGTGCCAGCAGTTCTCTGGGGAGTGCTTTCTTT	CASSSLGSAFF
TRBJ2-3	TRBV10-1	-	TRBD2	TGCGCCAGCAGTGAGCTGGCGGGAGGGCCTGAAGATACGCAGTATTTT	CASSELAGGPEDTQYF